The 8 T cell receptor beta chains presented below share a single source sample, sequenced in a study of blood T cell repertoires in COVID-19. The repertoire was sequenced with immunoSEQ multiplex PCR; TCRdb's copy has only in-frame clones and lacks some. The sample contains around 70,000 clones, 84% of which appear only once. The sequenced sample consisted of peripheral blood. The receptor source for this set is a man aged 70 or older with acute or convalescent COVID-19.

V gene TRBV9 combines with J gene TRBJ2-5; 9 bases agree with TRBD1. The CDR3 consists of 16 residues. CDR1 and CDR2 (germline): SGDLS, YYNGEE. Germline trimming cut 2 bases from V and 1 base from J; bases unmatched to any gene: 6. The CDR3 DNA is TGTGCCAGCAGCGTGGGACTGGACAGGGGCCAAGAGACCCAGTACTTC. Its protein is CASSVGLDRGQETQYF. The full variable domain, in which reference TRBV9 and TRBJ2-5 provide the parts outside the CDR3, is DSGVTQTPKHLITATGQRVTLRCSPRSGDLSVYWYQQSLDQGLQFLIQYYNGEERAKGNILERFSAQQFPDLHSELNLSSLELGDSALYFCASSVGLDRGQETQYFGPGTRLLVL.

This clone was picked up one time. The rearrangement links TRBV14 to TRBJ2-3; D gene ambiguous. V lost 1 base, J lost 2 bases, and 10 bases lay in between. Germline V gives CDR1 SGHDN, CDR2 FVKESK. CDR3 size: 15 residues. The CDR3 nucleotides are TGTGCCAGCAGCCAAGTGACGGAGTACACAGATACGCAGTATTTT. Translated: CASSQVTEYTDTQYF. Supplemented by reference TRBV14 and TRBJ2-3, the full variable domain reads EAGVTQFPSHSVIEKGQTVTLRCDPISGHDNLYWYRRVMGKEIKFLLHFVKESKQDESGMPNNRFLAERTGGTYSTLKVQPAELEDSGVYFCASSQVTEYTDTQYFGPGTRLTVL.

The CDR3 spells CASSPRNYPIEYEQYF. The CDR3 coding sequence is TGTGCCAGCAGCCCTCGGAACTACCCTATAGAATACGAGCAGTACTTC. The V and J genes are TRBV21-1 and TRBJ2-7; TRBD2 was called by the table and not checked on the DNA. TRBV21-1 is a pseudogene locus. This CDR3 is 16 amino acids long.

The gene calls are TRBV27 and TRBJ1-4; D not certain. The ends were cut back, 2 bases at V and 3 bases at J, with 10 bases in the middle. The CDR3 contains 15 residues. Germline V CDR1 and CDR2: MNHEY, SMNVEV (reference sequence). Here the CDR3 reads CASSLQVAPNEKLFF. The CDR3 nucleotides read TGTGCCAGCAGTTTACAGGTGGCCCCTAATGAAAAACTGTTTTTT.

The chain has TRBV19 and TRBJ2-1, with a possible D match to TRBD2 (6 bases). The CDR3 has 15 residues. Germline CDR1 is LNHDA and CDR2 is SQIVND (reference sequence). The CDR3 bases are TGTGCAGCAAGAAGAAGCCGGGGCGGGACCGGTGAGCAGTTCTTC. Encoded protein: CAARRSRGGTGEQFF.

J is TRBJ2-7 and V is TRBV6-5; D possibly corresponds to TRBD2 (6 bases). Trimming took off 5 bases at V and 2 bases at J, with 13 bases between the two ends. The length of the CDR3 is 14 residues. CDR1 is MNHEY and CDR2 is SVGAGI in the germline V gene. CDR3 nucleotide sequence: TGTGCCAGCAGTCTGGGGGGAGCGCCCTACGAGCAGTACTTC. It specifies CASSLGGAPYEQYF.

The count of this clone is one. The chain combines TRBV10-3 with TRBJ1-5; possible D gene TRBD1, 5 bases. There are 12 residues in the CDR3. Germline V CDR1 and CDR2: ENHRY, SYGVKD. The V gene lost 10 bases and the J gene lost 6 bases, with 13 bases spanning the gap. This CDR3 reads CATGQGVQPQHF. The CDR3 region has the DNA TGTGCCACCGGTCAGGGTGTTCAGCCCCAGCATTTT.

The CDR3 spells CASLRQSNTGELFF. The CDR3 region has the DNA TGTGCCAGTTTAAGACAGTCGAACACCGGGGAGCTGTTTTTT. The V and J genes are TRBV19 and TRBJ2-2, with a weak D call TRBD1 (5 bases). The CDR3 is made up of 14 amino acids. Germline V CDR1 and CDR2: LNHDA, SQIVND (reference sequence). V gave up 8 bases and J gave up 0 bases, with 10 bases separating them.